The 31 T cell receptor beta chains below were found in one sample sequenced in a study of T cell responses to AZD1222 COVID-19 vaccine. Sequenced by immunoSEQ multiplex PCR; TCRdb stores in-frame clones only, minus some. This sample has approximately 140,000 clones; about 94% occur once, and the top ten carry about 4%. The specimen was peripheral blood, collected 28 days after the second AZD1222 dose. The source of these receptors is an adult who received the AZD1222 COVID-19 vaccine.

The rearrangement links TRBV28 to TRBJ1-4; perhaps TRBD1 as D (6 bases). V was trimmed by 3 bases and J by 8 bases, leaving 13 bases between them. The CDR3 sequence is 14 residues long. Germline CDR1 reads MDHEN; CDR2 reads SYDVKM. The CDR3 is CASSFGGLREKLFF. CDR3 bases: TGTGCCAGCAGTTTTGGGGGGCTTAGAGAAAAACTGTTTTTT.

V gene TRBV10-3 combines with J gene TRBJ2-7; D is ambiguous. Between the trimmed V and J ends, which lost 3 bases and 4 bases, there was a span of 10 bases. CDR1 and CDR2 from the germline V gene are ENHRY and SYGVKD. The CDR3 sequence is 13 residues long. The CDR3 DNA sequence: TGTGCCATCAGTGACGGATCCAGGTACGAGCAGTACTTC. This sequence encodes CAISDGSRYEQYF.

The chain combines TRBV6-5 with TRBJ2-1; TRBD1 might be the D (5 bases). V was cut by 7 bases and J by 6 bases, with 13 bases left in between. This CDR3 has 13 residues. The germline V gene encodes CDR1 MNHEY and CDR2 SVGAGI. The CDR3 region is CASMGLLGNEQFF. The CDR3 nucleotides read TGTGCCAGCATGGGGCTACTGGGCAATGAGCAGTTCTTC.

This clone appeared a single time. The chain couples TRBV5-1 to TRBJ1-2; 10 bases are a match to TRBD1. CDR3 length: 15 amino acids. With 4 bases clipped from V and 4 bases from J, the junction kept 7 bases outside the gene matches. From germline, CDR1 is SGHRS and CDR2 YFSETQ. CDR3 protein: CASSQGQGTFYGYTF. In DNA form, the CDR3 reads TGCGCCAGCAGCCAGGGACAGGGGACTTTCTATGGCTACACCTTC.

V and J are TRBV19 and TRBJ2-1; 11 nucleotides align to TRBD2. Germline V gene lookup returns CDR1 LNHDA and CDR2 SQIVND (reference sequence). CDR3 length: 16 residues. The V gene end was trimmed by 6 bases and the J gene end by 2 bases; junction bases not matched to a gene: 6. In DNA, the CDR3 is TGTGCCAGTAGCCTGACTAGCGGGGTACCCTACAATGAGCAGTTCTTC. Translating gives CASSLTSGVPYNEQFF.

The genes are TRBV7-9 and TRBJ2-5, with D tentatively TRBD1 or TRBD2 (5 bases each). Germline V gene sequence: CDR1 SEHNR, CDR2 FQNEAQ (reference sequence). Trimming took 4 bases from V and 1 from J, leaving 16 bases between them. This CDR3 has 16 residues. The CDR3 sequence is CASSSNVRDPQETQYF. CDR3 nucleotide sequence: TGTGCCAGCAGCTCTAACGTCCGGGACCCCCAAGAGACCCAGTACTTC. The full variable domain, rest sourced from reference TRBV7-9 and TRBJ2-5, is DTGVSQNPRHKITKRGQNVTFRCDPISEHNRLYWYRQTLGQGPEFLTYFQNEAQLEKSRLLSDRFSAERPKGSFSTLEIQRTEQGDSAMYLCASSSNVRDPQETQYFGPGTRLLVL.

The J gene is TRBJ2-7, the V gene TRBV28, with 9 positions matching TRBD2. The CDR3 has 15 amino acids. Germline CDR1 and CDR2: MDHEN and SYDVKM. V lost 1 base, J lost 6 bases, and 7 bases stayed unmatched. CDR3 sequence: CASSLLGTSIGEQYF. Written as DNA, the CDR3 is TGTGCCAGCAGTTTATTAGGGACTAGCATCGGCGAGCAGTACTTC.

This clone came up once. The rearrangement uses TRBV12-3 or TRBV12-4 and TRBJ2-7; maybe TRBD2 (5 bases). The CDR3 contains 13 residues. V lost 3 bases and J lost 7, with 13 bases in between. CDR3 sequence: CASSFRSSGEQYF. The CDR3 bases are TGTGCCAGCAGTTTCCGAAGCTCGGGAGAGCAGTACTTC.

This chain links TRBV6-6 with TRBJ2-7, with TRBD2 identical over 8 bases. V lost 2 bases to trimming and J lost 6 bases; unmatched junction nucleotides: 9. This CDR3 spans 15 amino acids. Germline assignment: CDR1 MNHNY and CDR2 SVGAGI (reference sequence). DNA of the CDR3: TGTGCCAGCAGTTACGCAGCGGGGGAAGACAGCGAGCAGTACTTC. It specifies CASSYAAGEDSEQYF.

DNA of the CDR3: TGTGCCAGCAGCTCCTACCGGGGCGGCACTGAAGCTTTCTTT. It is translated as CASSSYRGGTEAFF. The chain carries TRBV7-6 and TRBJ1-1, with a tentative D call TRBD1 (5 bases). V lost 4 bases and J 4 bases, leaving 13 bases between the germline ends. Germline V gene data show CDR1 as SGHVS and CDR2 as FNYEAQ. The CDR3 is 14 amino acids.

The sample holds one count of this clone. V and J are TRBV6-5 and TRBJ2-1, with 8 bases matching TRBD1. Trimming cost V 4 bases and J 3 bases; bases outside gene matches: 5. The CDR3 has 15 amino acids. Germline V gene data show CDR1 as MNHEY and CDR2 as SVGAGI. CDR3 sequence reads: CASSLRGQGYNEQFF. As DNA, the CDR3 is TGTGCCAGCAGTTTACGCGGACAGGGCTACAATGAGCAGTTCTTC.

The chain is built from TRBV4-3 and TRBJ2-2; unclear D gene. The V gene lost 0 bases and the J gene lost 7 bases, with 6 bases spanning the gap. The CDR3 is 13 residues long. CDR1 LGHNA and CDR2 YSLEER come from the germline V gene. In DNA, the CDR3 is TGCGCCAGCAGCCAAGATTACGGCGGGGAGCTGTTTTTT. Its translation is CASSQDYGGELFF.

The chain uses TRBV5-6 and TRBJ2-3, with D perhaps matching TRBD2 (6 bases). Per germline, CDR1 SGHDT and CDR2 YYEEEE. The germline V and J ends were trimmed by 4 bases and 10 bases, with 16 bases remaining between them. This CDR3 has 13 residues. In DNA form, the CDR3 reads TGTGCCAGCAGCGGGGGGATTAGCCATCCGCAGTATTTT. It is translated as CASSGGISHPQYF.

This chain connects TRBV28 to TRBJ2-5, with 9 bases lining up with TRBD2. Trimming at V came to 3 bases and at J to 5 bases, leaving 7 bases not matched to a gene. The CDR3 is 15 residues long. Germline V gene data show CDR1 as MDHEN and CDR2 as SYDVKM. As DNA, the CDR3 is TGTGCCAGCAGTTTCGAGCGGGAGGTAGGGGAGACCCAGTACTTC. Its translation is CASSFEREVGETQYF.

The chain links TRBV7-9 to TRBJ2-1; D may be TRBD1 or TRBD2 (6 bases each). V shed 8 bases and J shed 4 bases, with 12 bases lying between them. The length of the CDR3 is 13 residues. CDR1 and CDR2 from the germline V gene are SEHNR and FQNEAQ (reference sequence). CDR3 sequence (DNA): TGTGCCAGCCGGGGGCCGCTTTACAATGAGCAGTTCTTC. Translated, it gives CASRGPLYNEQFF.

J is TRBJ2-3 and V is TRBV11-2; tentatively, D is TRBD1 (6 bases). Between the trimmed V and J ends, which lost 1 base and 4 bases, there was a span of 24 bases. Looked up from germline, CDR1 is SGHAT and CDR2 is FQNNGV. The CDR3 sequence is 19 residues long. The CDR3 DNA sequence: TGTGCCAGCAGCTTAGTCCGTCCGTTAAGGGGGAGACTCGCAGATACGCAGTATTTT. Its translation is CASSLVRPLRGRLADTQYF.

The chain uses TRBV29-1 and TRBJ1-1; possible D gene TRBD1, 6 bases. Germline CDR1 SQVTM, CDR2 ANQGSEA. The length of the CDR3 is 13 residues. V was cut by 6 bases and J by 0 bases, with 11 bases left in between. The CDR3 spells CSVNRALNTEAFF. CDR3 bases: TGCAGCGTGAACAGGGCGCTGAACACTGAAGCTTTCTTT. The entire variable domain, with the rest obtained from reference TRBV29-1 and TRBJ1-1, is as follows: SAVISQKPSRDICQRGTSLTIQCQVDSQVTMMFWYRQQPGQSLTLIATANQGSEATYESGFVIDKFPISRPNLTFSTLTVSNMSPEDSSIYLCSVNRALNTEAFFGQGTRLTVV.

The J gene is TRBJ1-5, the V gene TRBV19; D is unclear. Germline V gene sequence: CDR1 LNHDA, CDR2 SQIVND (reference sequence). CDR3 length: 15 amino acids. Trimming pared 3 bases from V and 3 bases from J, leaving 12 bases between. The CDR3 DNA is TGTGCCAGTAGTATGAAGGGCGCGTACAATCAGCCCCAGCATTTT. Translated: CASSMKGAYNQPQHF.

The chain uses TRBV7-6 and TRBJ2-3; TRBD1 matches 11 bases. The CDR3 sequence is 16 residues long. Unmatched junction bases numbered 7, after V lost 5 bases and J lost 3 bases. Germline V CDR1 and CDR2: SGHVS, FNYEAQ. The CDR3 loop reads CASSAWTGGVTDTQYF. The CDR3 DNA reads TGTGCCAGCAGCGCCTGGACAGGGGGCGTAACAGATACGCAGTATTTT.

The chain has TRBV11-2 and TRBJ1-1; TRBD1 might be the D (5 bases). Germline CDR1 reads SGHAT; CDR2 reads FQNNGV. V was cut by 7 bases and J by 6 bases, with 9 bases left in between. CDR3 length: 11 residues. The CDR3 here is CASTRGAEAFF. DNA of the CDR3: TGTGCCAGCACGCGGGGGGCTGAAGCTTTCTTT.

The CDR3: CASSQDRGLTNEKLFF. The CDR3 nucleotides are TGTGCCAGCAGCCAAGATAGGGGGTTAACTAATGAAAAACTGTTTTTT. V usage is TRBV4-2 and J usage is TRBJ1-4; maybe TRBD1 (6 bases). Looked up from germline, CDR1 is LGHNA and CDR2 is YNFKEQ. The CDR3 extends over 16 amino acids. Trimming took off 0 bases at V and 1 base at J, with 9 bases between the two ends.

CDR3 DNA sequence: TGCGCCAGCAGTCAATCGGGGGGCAATTTGTGGTGCAGGGAGGGTCCCAGGTATAATGAAAAACTGTTTTTT. Protein product: CASSQSGGNLWCREGPRYNEKLFF. The chain carries TRBV23-1 and TRBJ1-4, with D perhaps matching TRBD1 (6 bases). TRBV23-1 counts as an open reading frame of uncertain function. V was cut by 0 bases and J by 4 bases, with 36 bases left in between. The CDR3 totals 24 residues.

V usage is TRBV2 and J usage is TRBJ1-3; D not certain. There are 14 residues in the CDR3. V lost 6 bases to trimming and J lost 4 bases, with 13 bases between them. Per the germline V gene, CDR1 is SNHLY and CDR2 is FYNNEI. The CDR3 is CASSQATTGNTIYF. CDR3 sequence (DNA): TGTGCCAGCAGCCAAGCCACAACAGGAAACACCATATATTTT.

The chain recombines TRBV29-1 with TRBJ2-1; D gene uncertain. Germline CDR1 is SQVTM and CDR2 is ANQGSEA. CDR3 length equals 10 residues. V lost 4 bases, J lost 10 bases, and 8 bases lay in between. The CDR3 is CSVADVEQFF. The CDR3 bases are TGCAGCGTTGCAGACGTAGAGCAGTTCTTC.

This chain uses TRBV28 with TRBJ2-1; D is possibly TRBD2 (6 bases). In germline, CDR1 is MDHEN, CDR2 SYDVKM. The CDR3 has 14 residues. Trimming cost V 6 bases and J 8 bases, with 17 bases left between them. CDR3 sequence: CASRGWRDMDEQFF. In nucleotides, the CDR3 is TGTGCCAGCAGAGGTTGGCGGGATATGGATGAGCAGTTCTTC.

CDR3 DNA sequence: TGTGCCAGTAGTATAGGATCCGTCTCTGGAAACACCATATATTTT. Its protein product is CASSIGSVSGNTIYF. This rearrangement joins TRBV19 to TRBJ1-3, with D uncertain. This CDR3 region has 15 residues. Germline V CDR1 and CDR2: LNHDA, SQIVND (reference sequence). V was trimmed by 1 base and J by 0 bases, leaving 7 bases between them.

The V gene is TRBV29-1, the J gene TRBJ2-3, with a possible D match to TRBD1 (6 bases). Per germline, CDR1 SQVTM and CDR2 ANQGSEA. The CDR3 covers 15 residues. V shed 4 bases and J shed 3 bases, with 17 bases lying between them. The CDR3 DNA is TGCAGCGTTGGCCGTAGTGGGGGCGGAACAGATACGCAGTATTTT. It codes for CSVGRSGGGTDTQYF.

The CDR3 nucleotides read TGTGCCAGCAGTTACGGACGGTACTCTGGAAACACCATATATTTT. It specifies CASSYGRYSGNTIYF. The gene calls are TRBV5-8 and TRBJ1-3; no firm D call. Germline-derived CDR1 and CDR2 are SGHTS and YDEGEE. The CDR3 is 15 residues long. Trimming removed 5 bases from V and 0 bases from J, with 12 bases in between.

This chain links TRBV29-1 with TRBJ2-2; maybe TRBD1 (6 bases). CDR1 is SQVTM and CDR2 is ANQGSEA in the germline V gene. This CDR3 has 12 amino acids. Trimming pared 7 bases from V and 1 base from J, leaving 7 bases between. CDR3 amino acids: CSGGQNTGELFF. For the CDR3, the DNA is TGCAGCGGGGGACAGAACACCGGGGAGCTGTTTTTT.

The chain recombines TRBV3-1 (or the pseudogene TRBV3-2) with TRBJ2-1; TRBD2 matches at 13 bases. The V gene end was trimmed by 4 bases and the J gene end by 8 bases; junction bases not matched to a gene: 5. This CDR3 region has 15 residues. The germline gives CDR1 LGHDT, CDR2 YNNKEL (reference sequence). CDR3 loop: CASSPGTSGADEQFF. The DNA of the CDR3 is TGTGCCAGCAGCCCTGGGACTAGCGGGGCAGATGAGCAGTTCTTC.

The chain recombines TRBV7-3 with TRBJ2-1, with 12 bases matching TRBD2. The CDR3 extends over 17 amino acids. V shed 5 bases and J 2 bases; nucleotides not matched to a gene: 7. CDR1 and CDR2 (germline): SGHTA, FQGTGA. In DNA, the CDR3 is TGTGCCAGCAGCCCCCTAGCGGGGGGGCCCACCTACAATGAGCAGTTCTTC. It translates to CASSPLAGGPTYNEQFF.